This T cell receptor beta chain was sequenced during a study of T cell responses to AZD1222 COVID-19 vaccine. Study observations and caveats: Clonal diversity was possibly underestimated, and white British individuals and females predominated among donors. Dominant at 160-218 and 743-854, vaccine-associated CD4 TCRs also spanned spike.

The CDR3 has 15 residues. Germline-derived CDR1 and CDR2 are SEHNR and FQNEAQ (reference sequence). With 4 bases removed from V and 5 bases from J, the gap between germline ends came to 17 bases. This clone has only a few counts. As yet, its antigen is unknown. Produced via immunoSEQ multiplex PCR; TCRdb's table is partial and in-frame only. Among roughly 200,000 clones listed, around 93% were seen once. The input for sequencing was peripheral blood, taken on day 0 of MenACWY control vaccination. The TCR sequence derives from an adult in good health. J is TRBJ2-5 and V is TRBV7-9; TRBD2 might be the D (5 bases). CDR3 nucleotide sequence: TGTGCCAGCAGCTCCCCCCTGACTCCGGGGGAGACCCAGTACTTC. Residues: CASSSPLTPGETQYF.